This T cell receptor beta chain was obtained from a study of cytomegalovirus exposure and HLA in healthy donors (TCRdb year 2017). Regarding the research as a whole: An earlier analysis of several hundred of the donors reported under 300 Gb of sequence data and 100 million to 120 million unique TCR beta sequences obtained from approximately 180 million T cells. In a later analysis, previously published TCR beta repertoires from 500 to 750 donors were re-analyzed and high-resolution HLA genotyping was added so that TCR occurrence patterns could be studied. The genetic ancestry cluster associated with self-reported Caucasian donors included about 81% of the roughly 400 genotyped donors. Roughly 5 DR-DQ haplotypes were treated as single units for association and clustering because of strong linkage in the cohort. In the later analysis, no new phenotypic data were used to find candidate immune exposures; instead, reliance was placed on TCR beta sequences and their occurrence across donors. The number of typed donors differed by locus: about 620-640 for A, B, C, DRB1 and DQB1; approximately 540 for DQA1; 600 to 610 for DPA1; and around 450 for DPB1. About 300 gigabases of sequencing data and approximately 85 million unique TCR sequences were included in an early release covering roughly 700 HLA-typed donors. On average, roughly 240,000 unique TCR beta nucleotide sequences were sequenced per donor among 398 genotyped donors of the cohort, with around 19% of those sequences being non-productive. All discovery cohort repertoires had been generated using a single sequencing platform. The study was designed to test whether signatures of past pathogen exposure could be identified by cataloging public T cell receptors. To predict cytomegalovirus infection status, the study combined high-throughput TCR immunosequencing, statistical association of individual TCRs with disease status, and machine learning. Class I and class II HLA loci were covered by the typing at four-digit resolution. In an earlier analysis of 587 of the donors, high-throughput TCR beta sequencing was used to judge whether each TCR beta V gene segment behaved as functional or pseudogenic. Donor age, sex, ethnicity and CMV serostatus were compiled alongside the repertoire data. A later genetic analysis took genome-wide SNP genotypes for about 65% of the 666 donors and used that subset as a discovery cohort. A separate validation cohort of approximately 130 different subjects was used in addition to the approximately 610-subject first cohort. The T cell repertoires of 666 subjects were profiled by immunosequencing and related to cytomegalovirus serostatus.

Ends trimmed: V by 5 bases, J by 7 bases; bases unmatched to a gene: 7. The CDR3, from cysteine to phenylalanine, totals 14 residues. The read is trimmed to its CDR3 DNA, 42 bases read in frame from base 1. The germline V gene (reference sequence) yields MNHEY for CDR1 and SMNVEV for CDR2. What the study reported, not specific to this receptor: Three of the identified cytomegalovirus-associated TCR beta chains were confirmed in vitro to be specific for cytomegalovirus antigens. Assigning TCR associations to individual alleles was difficult when HLA alleles, especially DR and DQ, strongly co-occurred. A further reported finding was that TCR beta sequences accurately predicted the HLA-A and HLA-B alleles for most subjects in the first cohort. The classifier was reported to diagnose cytomegalovirus status with high specificity and sensitivity in both the original and validation cohorts. Seventeen rarely observed V segments, including chromosome 9 orphons, were excluded from the earlier analysis of several hundred of the donors because counts were too low. It was suggested by the authors that the approach could potentially be generalized to other disease states and immunological phenotypes. Correlated functional status among segregating V segments might reflect linkage disequilibrium, but an unknown experimental factor could not be ruled out. Presence/absence analyses assumed roughly uniform sequencing depth across donors, an assumption that may not hold. In a later genetic analysis, a missense DCLRE1C variant was associated with V-gene and J-gene trimming of TCR beta chains, and the association was replicated in an independent cohort. A later analysis found that HLA-associated TCR beta chains were more clonally expanded and had lower generation probabilities than equally common non-associated chains. At a false discovery rate of 0.05, a later analysis linked some 17,000 TCR beta sequences to specific HLA alleles. In an earlier analysis of fewer than 750 of the donors, most TCR beta V segments were observed in productive rearrangements about 90% or about 30% of the time, broadly matching IMGT annotations. In a later analysis, the rate of TCR association differed among HLA loci, with DRB1 alleles having the most associated TCRs and HLA-C alleles having the fewest. Several of the top co-occurrence clusters appeared to be linked to parvovirus B19, influenza, CMV and Epstein-Barr virus, according to a later analysis. The 87-base-pair reads could not distinguish some IMGT-functional V segments, including TRBV6-2 and TRBV6-3, so those segments were excluded. In this cohort, only TCR beta chains were sequenced, and detectable features were limited by the absence of alpha or paired-chain data. In a later analysis, most CMV-associated TCR beta chains were found to appear HLA-restricted, with HLA associations seemingly driven largely by CMV exposure. Across donors, most TCR sequences were observed very rarely, whereas some public TCRs were present in many individuals. In a later genetic analysis, fewer N-insertions in productive TCRs were reported among donors in an Asian-associated ancestry cluster than the roughly 670-donor mean. HLA typing was unavailable for some donors at each locus, so association tests used only the typed subset. The study gave a list of about 170 TCR beta chains associated with cytomegalovirus. A cluster of highly shared sequence variants was judged likely to be a technical artifact of the sequencing pipeline. For the cohort, immune exposure information was limited to CMV serostatus.

Library prep was done by the immunoSEQ multiplex PCR assay. A mixture of 60 forward primers for TCR Vbeta segments and 13 reverse primers for TCR Jbeta segments was used in the multiplex PCR. Amplification of the CDR3 region of rearranged TCR beta genes was performed with a multiplex PCR assay on genomic DNA. The Illumina HiSeq System was used to sequence the amplified TCR beta libraries as 87-base-pair reads. The source study handled its data this way. Across the 500 to 750 repertoires, a later analysis counted tens of millions of unique TCR beta chains, some 11 million of which were shared by at least two donors. To remove PCR and sequencing errors, raw reads were error-corrected and collapsed into unique sequences using a nearest-neighbor algorithm that merged closely related sequences. CDR3 sequences were aligned to IMGT reference sequences to assign V, D and J gene segments. For a sequence to be retained, a match of at least six nucleotides to both a V gene segment and a J gene segment was required. A rearrangement counted as productive if the CDR3 had no stop codons and remained in frame with V and J, and every other rearrangement counted as non-productive. Following IMGT convention, CDR3 was defined as the stretch from the second conserved V-encoded cysteine to the conserved J-encoded phenylalanine. The earlier analysis of some 540 of the donors excluded any sequence lacking an unambiguous match to a single V gene segment. In an earlier analysis of 450 to 700 of the donors, V segments were called functional above 56.7% productive rearrangements and were called segregating when the between-donor standard deviation exceeded 5%. A statistical classification framework was developed to diagnose cytomegalovirus status using the catalog of TCR beta chain sequences. V and J gene assignment, in a later analysis, came from comparing TCR nucleotide sequences with IMGT/GENE-DB human TR gene sequences. The TCRdist pipeline was used in a later analysis to assign CDR3 sequences and most-parsimonious VDJ recombination scenarios. A later analysis defined each TCR beta chain by its CDR3 amino acid sequence plus V-gene family, and excluded reads lacking a unique V-gene family. To address suspected cross-contamination and a sequencing artifact, a later analysis removed several hundred highly shared, low-generation-probability nucleotide sequences. In a later analysis, a clonal expansion index for each public chain was calculated from normalized within-repertoire ranks of inferred template counts. Generation probabilities in a later analysis came from a VDJ recombination model fitted to out-of-frame rearrangements, and those results were checked against IGoR. In a later analysis, TCR-TCR, TCR-HLA and TCR-CMV co-occurrence was scored with hypergeometric tests, and a repertoire-size bias correction was applied to TCR pairs. A later analysis estimated false discovery rates by permuting HLA or CMV assignments 20 times. In a later analysis, co-occurring TCRs were grouped using DBSCAN, and TCRdist sequence similarity was added for clustering within HLA-allele-positive subsets. Co-occurrence clustering excluded repertoires with fewer than 30,000 or more than 120,000 public chains, plus five with anomalous nucleotide sharing. This is the immuneACCESS table as TCRdb keeps it, with only in-frame sequences that have V and J called. A part of the clones is gone; compared with another copy, unresolved V genes explain less than half, and the rest is unexplained. V and J calls and clone size are as listed in that table; D and trimming were resolved from the DNA. The sample table contains 95,000 to 150,000 clones; only one count was recorded for under 85% of them. Together, the top ten hold 3.7% of the sample.

About this clone: Its recognized antigen is unknown. Base qualities are not at hand, and no much larger clone is one base apart.

The cohort comprised more than 550 healthy bone marrow donors. All cohort members were sampled while nominally healthy, although unrecorded immune exposures were likely present. CMV serostatus was recorded as positive for 250 to 300 and negative for about 55% of the roughly 670 cohort members, whereas no CMV serostatus was recorded for the donor in question. Each donor provided a peripheral blood sample, and peripheral blood mononuclear cells were used for TCR beta sequencing. Genomic DNA extraction from the blood cell samples was performed with the Qiagen DNeasy Blood Extraction Kit. The sequence links TRBV27 to TRBJ1-2; 10 bases in between match TRBD1. The clonotype was recovered from a human donor in good health. The sequencing input was PBMCs. CDR3 sequence: CASSTRQGARGYTF. The DNA is as follows: TGTGCCAGCAGTACTCGACAGGGGGCGCGTGGCTACACCTTC.